The subject of this entry is one TCR beta chain. The record originates from a study of blood T cell repertoires in COVID-19. Libraries were prepared by immunoSEQ multiplex PCR; TCRdb keeps only in-frame clonotypes and omits some of them. The sample holds approximately 230,000 clones, around 86% seen once. Sequencing was performed on PBMCs or T cells enriched from blood (not recorded which). This sequence was found in a man aged 35 to 55 who had recovered from COVID-19.

The chain's CDR3 is CASSVGTVPFF. The CDR3 nucleotides read TGTGCCAGCAGCGTCGGGACAGTCCCTTTCTTT. This chain connects TRBV9 to TRBJ1-1; 7 nucleotides line up with TRBD1. This CDR3 spans 11 amino acids. Germline values: CDR1 SGDLS, CDR2 YYNGEE. Trimming at V came to 2 bases and at J to 12 bases, leaving 4 bases not matched to a gene. Full variable domain (remainder filled in from reference TRBV9 and TRBJ1-1): DSGVTQTPKHLITATGQRVTLRCSPRSGDLSVYWYQQSLDQGLQFLIQYYNGEERAKGNILERFSAQQFPDLHSELNLSSLELGDSALYFCASSVGTVPFFGQGTRLTVV.